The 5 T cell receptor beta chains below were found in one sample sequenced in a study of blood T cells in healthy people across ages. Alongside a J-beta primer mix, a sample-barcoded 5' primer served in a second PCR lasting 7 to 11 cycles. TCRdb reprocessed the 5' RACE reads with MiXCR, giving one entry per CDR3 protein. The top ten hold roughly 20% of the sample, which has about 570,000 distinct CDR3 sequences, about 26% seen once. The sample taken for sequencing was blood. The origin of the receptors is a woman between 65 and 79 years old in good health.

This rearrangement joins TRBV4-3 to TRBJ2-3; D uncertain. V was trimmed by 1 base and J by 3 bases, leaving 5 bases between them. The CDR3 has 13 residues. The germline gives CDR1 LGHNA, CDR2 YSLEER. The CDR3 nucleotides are TGCGCCAGCAGCCAAGGAACGACAGATACGCAGTATTTT. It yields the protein CASSQGTTDTQYF.

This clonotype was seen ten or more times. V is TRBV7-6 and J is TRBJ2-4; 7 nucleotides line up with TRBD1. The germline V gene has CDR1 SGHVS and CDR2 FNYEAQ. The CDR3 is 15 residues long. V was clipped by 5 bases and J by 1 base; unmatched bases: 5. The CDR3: CASSPEQGAKNIQYF. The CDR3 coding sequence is TGTGCCAGCAGCCCCGAACAGGGGGCCAAAAACATTCAGTACTTC.

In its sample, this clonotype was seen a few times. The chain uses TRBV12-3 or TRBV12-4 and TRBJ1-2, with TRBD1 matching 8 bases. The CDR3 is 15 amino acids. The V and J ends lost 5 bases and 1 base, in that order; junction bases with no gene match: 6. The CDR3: CASSPQGGINYGYTF. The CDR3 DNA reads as TGTGCCAGCAGTCCACAGGGGGGGATTAACTATGGCTACACCTTC.

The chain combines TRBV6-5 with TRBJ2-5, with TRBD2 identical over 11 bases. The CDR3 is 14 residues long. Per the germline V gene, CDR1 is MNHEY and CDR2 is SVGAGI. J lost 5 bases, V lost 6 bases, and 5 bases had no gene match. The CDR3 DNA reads TGTGCCAGCAGGGAACTAGCGGGGGATGAGACCCAGTACTTC. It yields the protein CASRELAGDETQYF.

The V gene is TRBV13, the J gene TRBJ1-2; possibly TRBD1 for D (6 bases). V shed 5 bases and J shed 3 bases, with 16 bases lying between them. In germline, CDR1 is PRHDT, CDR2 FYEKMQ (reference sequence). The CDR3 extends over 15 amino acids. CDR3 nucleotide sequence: TGTGCCAGCAGCCAACAGGGACGCGGATACTATGGCTACACCTTC. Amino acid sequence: CASSQQGRGYYGYTF.